A selection of T cell receptor beta chains follows, all from one sample in a study of CD8+ T cells in alopecia areata. Sequencing was performed with immunoSEQ multiplex PCR; in TCRdb, only in-frame clones are kept and a portion is missing. The table records 90,000 to 150,000 clones, roughly two fifths of them present only once. Specimen: CD4+ T cells sorted from blood. These TCRs come from a human donor with alopecia areata. The CDR3 runs from the conserved cysteine through the conserved F or W. A D gene is named only where the DNA matches it firmly. Not every row has a clone size; where given, it reads once, few, many or a size class.

clone_size d_call j_call v_call cdr3_aa cdr3_nt
- TRBD2 TRBJ2-5 TRBV7-9 CASSGIFLREGRETQYF TGTGCCAGCAGCGGAATTTTTTTGCGGGAGGGCCGCGAGACCCAGTACTTC
- - TRBJ2-2 TRBV29-1 CSVEGLWNTGELFF TGCAGCGTGGAAGGCCTATGGAACACCGGGGAGCTGTTTTTT
few TRBD2 TRBJ2-7 TRBV5-1 CASSLEAGEQYF TGCGCCAGCAGCTTGGAAGCGGGGGAGCAGTACTTC
- TRBD1 TRBJ1-5 TRBV29-1 CSVEGTGRGQPQHF TGCAGCGTTGAAGGGACAGGGAGGGGTCAGCCCCAGCATTTT
- TRBD1 TRBJ2-7 TRBV5-1 CASSLALTGGGYEQYF TGCGCCAGCAGCTTGGCCCTGACAGGGGGCGGATACGAGCAGTACTTC
few - TRBJ2-5 TRBV7-2 CASSSRETQYF TGTGCCAGCAGCTCTAGAGAGACCCAGTACTTC
- TRBD2 TRBJ2-1 TRBV9 CASSPSGGLFGEQFF TGTGCCAGCAGCCCAAGCGGGGGGCTTTTTGGTGAGCAGTTCTTC
- - TRBJ2-2 TRBV30 CAWSGQGLRELFF TGTGCCTGGAGTGGGCAGGGCCTCCGGGAGCTGTTTTTT
- - TRBJ2-6 TRBV9 CASSVARGAGANVLTF TGTGCCAGCAGCGTAGCTAGGGGGGCTGGGGCCAACGTCCTGACTTTC
few - TRBJ2-7 TRBV7-2 CASSLSGTELYEQYF TGTGCCAGCAGCTTATCGGGGACCGAACTTTACGAGCAGTACTTC
few - TRBJ2-1 TRBV7-2 CASSLGTNNEQFF TGTGCCAGCAGCTTAGGGACAAACAATGAGCAGTTCTTC
- - TRBJ1-5 TRBV29-1 CSVGEGGNQPQHF TGCAGCGTTGGGGAGGGTGGCAATCAGCCCCAGCATTTT
- - TRBJ1-5 TRBV6-6 CASIGGDSNQPQHF TGTGCCAGCATCGGTGGGGATAGCAATCAGCCCCAGCATTTT
- TRBD1 TRBJ2-1 TRBV4-1 CASSLGQGYNEQFF TGCGCCAGCAGCCTGGGACAGGGCTACAATGAGCAGTTCTTC
- TRBD1 TRBJ2-1 TRBV4-2 CASSLNSGQRESYNEQFF TGTGCCAGCAGCCTGAACTCGGGACAGAGGGAGTCCTACAATGAGCAGTTCTTC
- - TRBJ1-1 TRBV5-1 CASSWSGSEAFF TGCGCCAGCAGCTGGTCCGGATCTGAAGCTTTCTTT
- - TRBJ1-4 TRBV28 CASSPGTINEKLFF TGTGCCAGCAGTCCCGGGACAATCAATGAAAAACTGTTTTTT
few TRBD1 TRBJ2-1 TRBV29-1 CSVRRQGMGNEQFF TGCAGCGTACGAAGACAGGGGATGGGCAATGAGCAGTTCTTC